One and the same sample provided the 2 T cell receptor beta chains below, sequenced in a study of blood T cell repertoires in COVID-19. Here immunoSEQ multiplex PCR was the method, and the copy in TCRdb shows in-frame clones only, minus some. Of 80,000 to 95,000 clones listed, approximately 71% are singletons. The material sequenced was peripheral blood. Receptor source: a woman between 45 and 60 years old with acute or convalescent COVID-19.

The J gene is TRBJ1-5, the V gene TRBV24-1; D remains unclear. The CDR3 is made up of 13 amino acids. CDR1 and CDR2 from the germline V gene are KGHDR and SFDVKD. V was pared by 6 bases and J by 7 bases, with 12 bases between. CDR3 sequence (DNA): TGTGCCACCAGTCCGGGTGTCGGGCAGCCCCAGCATTTT. Its translation is CATSPGVGQPQHF.

This chain joins TRBV28 and TRBJ1-5; 7 bases align to TRBD1. The J segment lost 10 bases and the V segment lost 5 bases, leaving 17 bases of the junction unmatched. The CDR3 runs to 16 residues. Germline V gene lookup returns CDR1 MDHEN and CDR2 SYDVKM. CDR3 sequence reads: CASSPHLDRVVDPQHF. CDR3 in DNA: TGTGCCAGCAGTCCGCACCTAGACAGGGTGGTAGATCCCCAGCATTTT.